This entry lists 5 T cell receptor beta chains sequenced from one sample in a study of CD8 T cells in Susac syndrome. Reverse transcription of roughly 0.5 to 1 ug RNA was carried out with random hexamers. TCRdb re-called the immunoSEQ multiplex PCR reads with MiXCR, one entry per CDR3 protein. Counted here are approximately 100,000 distinct CDR3 sequences, approximately 94% occurring once; the ten biggest clones make up around 0.41%. The sample comprised CD8+ T cells from PBMCs. The receptors originated from a human donor with Susac syndrome.

This sequence joins TRBV6-4 and TRBJ1-2; 9 bases are shared with TRBD1. J gave up 5 bases and V 6 bases, and 10 bases lay outside the gene matches. The germline V gene has CDR1 MRHNA and CDR2 SNTAGT. The length of the CDR3 is 15 residues. The CDR3 bases are TGTGCCAGCAGCCCACAGGGGGCAGGGGGTTATGGCTACACCTTC. Encoded protein: CASSPQGAGGYGYTF.

The chain combines TRBV7-2 with TRBJ2-7, with D perhaps TRBD1 (5 bases). Germline CDR1 and CDR2: SGHTA and FQGNSA. The CDR3 covers 15 residues. V was cut by 1 base and J by 0 bases, with 10 bases left in between. In nucleotides, the CDR3 is TGTGCCAGCAGCTTAGGACAGATGAGCTCCTACGAGCAGTACTTC. This codes for CASSLGQMSSYEQYF.

The rearrangement links TRBV6-2 or TRBV6-3 to TRBJ2-1; the D is unclear. The V and J ends lost 5 bases and 0 bases respectively, with 17 bases between them. The CDR3 covers 17 residues. Germline V CDR1 and CDR2: MNHEY, SVGEGT. CDR3 bases: TGTGCCAGCAGTGGCGAAACGAAGTCGAGCTCCTACAATGAGCAGTTCTTC. This gives the protein CASSGETKSSSYNEQFF.

The gene calls are TRBV19 and TRBJ2-3; D unclear. This CDR3 contains 11 residues. The V end was cut by 4 bases, the J end by 6 bases, with 5 bases between. Germline loops: CDR1 LNHDA, CDR2 SQIVND (reference sequence). In DNA, the CDR3 is TGTGCCAGTAGTAAAGGGGATACGCAGTATTTT. The encoded protein is CASSKGDTQYF.

This chain links TRBV3-1 with TRBJ2-1; D call uncertain. Trimming shortened V by 0 bases and J by 8 bases, and 11 bases separated the two germline ends. Germline V gives CDR1 LGHDT, CDR2 YNNKEL (reference sequence). This CDR3 region has 14 residues. The CDR3 loop is CASSQDHPADEQFF. The CDR3, as DNA: TGTGCCAGCAGCCAAGACCACCCAGCCGATGAGCAGTTCTTC.